This TCR beta chain was recorded in a study of T-cell reconstitution after alpha-beta-depleted transplantation in children. Unique molecular identifiers were used in preparing the TCRbeta library. Via MiXCR, TCRdb re-called the PCR reads, giving one row per CDR3 protein. The data hold some 500,000 distinct CDR3 sequences, with about a sixth observed a single time. A few counts support this clonotype. The CDR3 has 17 residues. Trimming took 0 bases from V and 0 from J; bases not matched to a gene: 7. CDR1 and CDR2 from the germline V gene are LGHNA and YNFKEQ. V gene TRBV4-2 combines with J gene TRBJ2-7; 8 nucleotides agree with TRBD2. This material consisted of PBMCs from the stem cell graft donor, taken from the stem cell graft. The TCR comes from a human donor who donated a stem cell graft to a child with acute lymphoblastic leukemia. CDR3 sequence (DNA): TGTGCCAGCAGCCAAGACGGTGGCGGGAGGAGCTCCTACGAGCAGTACTTC. It specifies CASSQDGGGRSSYEQYF.